This T cell receptor beta chain was found in a study of identical twins. Study-level points and caveats: Insertions were fewer in abundant cord blood beta clonotypes, whereas memory repertoires showed none of this pattern.

Each cDNA held unique molecular identifiers, and template switching gave it a universal primer site. A single record per CDR3 protein comes from TCRdb applying MiXCR to the 5' RACE reads. The sample shows some 760,000 distinct CDR3 sequences, 15% to 20% of them seen only once. A word on this clonotype: Its antigen is not known.

The CDR3 is made up of 14 amino acids. The V end was cut by 1 base, the J end by 5 bases, with 12 bases between. The sample also formed part of further work on T cells expressing NK-cell markers. This second study says: HCMV serostatus: seven of eight sequenced donors positive, one negative. An anti-gamma-delta TCR antibody confined sorting to alpha-beta TCR T cells across several of the experiments.

The sequenced sample was PBMCs. V gene TRBV12-3 or TRBV12-4 combines with J gene TRBJ2-7; D is unresolved. This TCR came from a woman under 30 in good health. The CDR3 nucleotides read TGTGCCAGCAGTTTAGTTGGGCTTTTTAACGAGCAGTACTTC. Its translation is CASSLVGLFNEQYF.